This T cell receptor (beta chain) comes out of a study of blood T cell repertoires in COVID-19. Study-level information: There were acute and convalescent COVID-19 samples, and they came from the United States, Italy and Spain. T cells, B-cell-depleted T cells, or PBMCs provided the cDNA or gDNA that served as material.

The CDR3 is 12 residues long. Germline V gene sequence: CDR1 MDHEN, CDR2 SYDVKM. Trimming left V 8 bases short and J 5 bases short, with 13 bases between. Assay used: immunoSEQ multiplex PCR; TCRdb lists only in-frame clones, some missing. Here the sample spans 260,000 or so clones, about 83% being singletons. The sample was peripheral blood. The sequence derives from a man aged 80 or over with acute or convalescent COVID-19. The chain joins TRBV28 to TRBJ2-7, with D possibly matching TRBD2 (6 bases). CDR3 loop: CASDGSFNEQYF. The CDR3 DNA reads TGTGCCAGCGACGGGAGTTTCAACGAGCAGTACTTC.